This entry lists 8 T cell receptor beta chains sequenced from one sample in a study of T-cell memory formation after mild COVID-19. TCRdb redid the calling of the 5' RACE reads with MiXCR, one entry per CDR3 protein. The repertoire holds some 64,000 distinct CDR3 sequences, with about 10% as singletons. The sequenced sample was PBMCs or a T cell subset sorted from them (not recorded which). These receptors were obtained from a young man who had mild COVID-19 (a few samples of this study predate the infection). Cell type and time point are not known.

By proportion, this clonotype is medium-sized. The CDR3 nucleotides read TGCGCCAGCAGCTTGAACACCGGGGAGCTGTTTTTT. Protein: CASSLNTGELFF. The rearrangement joins TRBV5-1 to TRBJ2-2; no firm D call. Trimming shortened V by 1 base and J by 2 bases, and 0 bases separated the two germline ends. CDR3 size: 12 residues. Germline-derived CDR1 and CDR2 are SGHRS and YFSETQ. The whole variable domain, remainder taken from reference TRBV5-1 and TRBJ2-2, is KAGVTQTPRYLIKTRGQQVTLSCSPISGHRSVSWYQQTPGQGLQFLFEYFSETQRNKGNFPGRFSGRQFSNSRSEMNVSTLELGDSALYLCASSLNTGELFFGEGSRLTVL.

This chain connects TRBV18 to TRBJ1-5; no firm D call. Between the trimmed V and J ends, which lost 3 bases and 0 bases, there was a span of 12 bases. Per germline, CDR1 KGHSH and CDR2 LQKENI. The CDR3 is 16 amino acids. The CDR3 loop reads CASSPGIRYSNQPQHF. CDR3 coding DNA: TGTGCCAGCTCACCGGGGATACGCTATAGCAATCAGCCCCAGCATTTT.

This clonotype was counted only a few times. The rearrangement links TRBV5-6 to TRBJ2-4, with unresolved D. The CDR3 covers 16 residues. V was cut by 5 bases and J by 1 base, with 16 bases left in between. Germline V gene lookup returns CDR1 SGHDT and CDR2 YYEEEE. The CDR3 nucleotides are TGTGCCAGCAGTCCGGGCCCGGAAGGGGCCAAAAACATTCAGTACTTC. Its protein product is CASSPGPEGAKNIQYF.

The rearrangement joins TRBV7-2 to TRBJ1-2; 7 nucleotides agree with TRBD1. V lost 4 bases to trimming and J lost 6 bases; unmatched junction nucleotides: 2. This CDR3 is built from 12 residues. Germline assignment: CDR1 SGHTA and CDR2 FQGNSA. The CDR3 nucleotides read TGTGCCAGCAGCTGGGACAGTCATGGCTACACCTTC. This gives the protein CASSWDSHGYTF. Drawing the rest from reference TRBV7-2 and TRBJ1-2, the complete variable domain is GAGVSQSPSNKVTEKGKDVELRCDPISGHTALYWYRQSLGQGLEFLIYFQGNSAPDKSGLPSDRFSAERTGGSVSTLTIQRTQQEDSAVYLCASSWDSHGYTFGSGTRLTVV.

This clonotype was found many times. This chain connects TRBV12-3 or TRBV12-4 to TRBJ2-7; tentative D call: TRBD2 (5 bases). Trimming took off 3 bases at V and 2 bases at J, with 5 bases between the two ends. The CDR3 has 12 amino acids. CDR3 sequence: CASSFGTYEQYV. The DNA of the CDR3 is TGTGCCAGCAGTTTCGGGACCTACGAGCAGTACGTC.

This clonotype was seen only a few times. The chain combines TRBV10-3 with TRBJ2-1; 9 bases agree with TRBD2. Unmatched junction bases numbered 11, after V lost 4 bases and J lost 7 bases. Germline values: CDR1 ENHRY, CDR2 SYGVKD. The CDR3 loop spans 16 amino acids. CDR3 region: CAISVLGGGASNEQFF. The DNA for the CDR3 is TGTGCCATCAGTGTGCTTGGCGGGGGGGCCTCGAATGAGCAGTTCTTC.

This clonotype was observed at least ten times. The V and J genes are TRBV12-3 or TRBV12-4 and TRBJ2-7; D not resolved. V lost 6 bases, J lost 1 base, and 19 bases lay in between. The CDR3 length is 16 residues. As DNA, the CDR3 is TGTGCCAGCAGGCAGGCCCGATACCCCAATTCCTACGAGCAGTACTTC. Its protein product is CASRQARYPNSYEQYF.

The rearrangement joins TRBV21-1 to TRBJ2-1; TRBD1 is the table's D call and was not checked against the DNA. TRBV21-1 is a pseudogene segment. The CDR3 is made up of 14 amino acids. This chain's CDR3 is CANSTGGPHNEQFF. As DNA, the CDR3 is TGTGCCAACTCGACAGGCGGACCTCACAATGAGCAGTTCTTC.